This T cell receptor (beta chain) was recovered during a study of T cells in Graves' hyperthyroidism and ophthalmopathy. This clonotype was counted many times. Amplification yielded TCR beta CDR3 regions, with RNA transcripts as the source. A first-round RT-PCR of the TCR CDR3 used the HTBI primer set. TCRdb itself ran the multiplex PCR reads through MiXCR, one entry per CDR3 protein. The data contain a few hundred thousand distinct CDR3 sequences, less than 25% of them singletons. V lost 7 bases and J 7 bases, leaving 13 bases between the germline ends. Germline assignment: CDR1 MNHEY and CDR2 SVGEGT. The CDR3 contains 13 residues.

This TCR derives from a man younger than 30 with Graves' hyperthyroidism. The sequencing sample was made of blood. This chain uses TRBV6-2 or TRBV6-3 with TRBJ2-2; TRBD1 is a possible D gene (7 bases). The CDR3 DNA sequence: TGTGCCAGCAAGGGGACAGCGGGCGGGGAGCTGTTTTTT. Amino acid sequence: CASKGTAGGELFF.